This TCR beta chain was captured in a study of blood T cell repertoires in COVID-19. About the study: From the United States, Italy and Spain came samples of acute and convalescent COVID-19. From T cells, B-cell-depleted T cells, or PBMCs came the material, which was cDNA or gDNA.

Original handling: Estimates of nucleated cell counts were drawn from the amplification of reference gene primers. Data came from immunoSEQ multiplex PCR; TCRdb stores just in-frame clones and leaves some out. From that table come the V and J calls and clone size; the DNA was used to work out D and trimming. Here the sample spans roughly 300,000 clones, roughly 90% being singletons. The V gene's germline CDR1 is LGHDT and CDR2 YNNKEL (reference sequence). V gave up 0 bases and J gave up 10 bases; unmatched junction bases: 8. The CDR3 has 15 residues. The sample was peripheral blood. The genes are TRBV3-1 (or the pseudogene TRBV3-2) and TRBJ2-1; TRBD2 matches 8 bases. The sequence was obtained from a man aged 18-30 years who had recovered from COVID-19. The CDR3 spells CASSQDTAGVFEQFF. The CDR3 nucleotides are TGTGCCAGCAGCCAAGATACAGCGGGAGTCTTCGAGCAGTTCTTC.